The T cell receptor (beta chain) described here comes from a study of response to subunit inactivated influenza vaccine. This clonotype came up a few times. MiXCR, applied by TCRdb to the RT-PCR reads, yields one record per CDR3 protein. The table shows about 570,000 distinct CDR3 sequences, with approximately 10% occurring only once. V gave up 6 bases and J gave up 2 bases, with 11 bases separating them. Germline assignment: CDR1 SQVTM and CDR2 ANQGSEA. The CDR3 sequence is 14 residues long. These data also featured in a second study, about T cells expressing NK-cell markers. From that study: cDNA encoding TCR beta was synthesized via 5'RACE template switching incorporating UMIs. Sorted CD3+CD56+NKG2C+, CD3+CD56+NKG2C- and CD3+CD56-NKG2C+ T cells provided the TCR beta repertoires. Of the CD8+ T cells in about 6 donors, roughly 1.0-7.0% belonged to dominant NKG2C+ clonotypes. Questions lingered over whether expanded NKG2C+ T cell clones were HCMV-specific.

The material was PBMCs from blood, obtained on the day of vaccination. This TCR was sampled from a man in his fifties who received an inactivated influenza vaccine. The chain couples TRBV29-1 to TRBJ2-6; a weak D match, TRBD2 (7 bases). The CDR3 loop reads CSVGRGTGANVLTF. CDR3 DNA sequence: TGCAGCGTGGGGAGGGGGACTGGGGCCAACGTCCTGACTTTC. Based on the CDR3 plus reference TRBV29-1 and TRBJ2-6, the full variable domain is SAVISQKPSRDICQRGTSLTIQCQVDSQVTMMFWYRQQPGQSLTLIATANQGSEATYESGFVIDKFPISRPNLTFSTLTVSNMSPEDSSIYLCSVGRGTGANVLTFGAGSRLTVL.